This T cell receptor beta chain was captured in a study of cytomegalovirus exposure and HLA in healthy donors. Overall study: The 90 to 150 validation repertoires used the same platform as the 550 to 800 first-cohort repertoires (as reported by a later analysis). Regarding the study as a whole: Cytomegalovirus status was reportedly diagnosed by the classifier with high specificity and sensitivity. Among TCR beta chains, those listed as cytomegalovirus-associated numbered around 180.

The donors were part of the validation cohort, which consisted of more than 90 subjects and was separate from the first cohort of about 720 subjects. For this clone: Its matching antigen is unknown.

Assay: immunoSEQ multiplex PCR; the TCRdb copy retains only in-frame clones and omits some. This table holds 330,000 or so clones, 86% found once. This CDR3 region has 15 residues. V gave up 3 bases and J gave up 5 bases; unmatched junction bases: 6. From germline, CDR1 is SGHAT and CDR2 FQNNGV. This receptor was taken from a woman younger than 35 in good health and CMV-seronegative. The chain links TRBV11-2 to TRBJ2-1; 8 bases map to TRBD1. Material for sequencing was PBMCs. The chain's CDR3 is CASSFETGDHNEQFF. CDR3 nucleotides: TGTGCCAGCAGCTTTGAGACAGGGGACCACAATGAGCAGTTCTTC.